This note documents a single T cell receptor (beta chain) sequence. This entry is derived from a study of blood T cell repertoires in COVID-19. On the study more broadly: Italy, Spain and the United States were the sources of the convalescent and acute COVID-19 samples. From T cells, B-cell-depleted T cells, or PBMCs came the material, which was cDNA or gDNA.

Germline V gene data show CDR1 as SGDLS and CDR2 as YYNGEE. V lost 2 bases and J 2 bases, leaving 15 bases between the germline ends. The CDR3 runs 16 residues. The table came from immunoSEQ multiplex PCR; TCRdb's copy has only in-frame clones and leaves some out. The sample has 240,000 or so clones; approximately 86% are singletons. The sequenced sample was peripheral blood. This clonotype originated in a woman aged 65 to 85 with active or convalescent COVID-19. This sequence joins TRBV9 and TRBJ2-3; tentatively, D is TRBD2 (6 bases). The CDR3 protein is CASSVREVKPTDTQYF. CDR3 nucleotide sequence: TGTGCCAGCAGCGTGAGGGAGGTGAAGCCCACAGATACGCAGTATTTT. The full variable domain, in which reference TRBV9 and TRBJ2-3 provide the parts outside the CDR3, is DSGVTQTPKHLITATGQRVTLRCSPRSGDLSVYWYQQSLDQGLQFLIQYYNGEERAKGNILERFSAQQFPDLHSELNLSSLELGDSALYFCASSVREVKPTDTQYFGPGTRLTVL.